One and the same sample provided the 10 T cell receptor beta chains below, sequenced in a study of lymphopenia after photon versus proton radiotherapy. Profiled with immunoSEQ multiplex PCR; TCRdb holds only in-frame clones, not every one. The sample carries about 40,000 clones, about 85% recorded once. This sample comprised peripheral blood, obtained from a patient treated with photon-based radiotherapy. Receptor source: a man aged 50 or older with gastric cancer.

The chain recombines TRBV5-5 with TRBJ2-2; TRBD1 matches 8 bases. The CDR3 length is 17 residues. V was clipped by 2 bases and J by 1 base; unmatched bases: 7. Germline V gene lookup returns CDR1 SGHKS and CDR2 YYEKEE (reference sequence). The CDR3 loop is CASSFLGQGENTGELFF. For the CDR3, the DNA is TGTGCCAGCAGCTTTCTCGGACAGGGAGAGAACACCGGGGAGCTGTTTTTT.

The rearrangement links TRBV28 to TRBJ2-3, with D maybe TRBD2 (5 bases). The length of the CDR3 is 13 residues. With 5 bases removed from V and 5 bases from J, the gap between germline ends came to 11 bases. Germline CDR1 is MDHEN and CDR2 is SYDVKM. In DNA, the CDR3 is TGTGCCAGCAGTCCACCTCGGGGAGATACGCAGTATTTT. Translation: CASSPPRGDTQYF.

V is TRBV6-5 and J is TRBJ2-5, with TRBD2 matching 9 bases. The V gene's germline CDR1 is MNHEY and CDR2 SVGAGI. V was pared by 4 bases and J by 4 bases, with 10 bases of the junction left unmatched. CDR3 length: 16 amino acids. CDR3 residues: CASSSTGTSNGETQYF. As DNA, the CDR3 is TGTGCCAGCAGTTCTACCGGGACTAGCAATGGAGAGACCCAGTACTTC.

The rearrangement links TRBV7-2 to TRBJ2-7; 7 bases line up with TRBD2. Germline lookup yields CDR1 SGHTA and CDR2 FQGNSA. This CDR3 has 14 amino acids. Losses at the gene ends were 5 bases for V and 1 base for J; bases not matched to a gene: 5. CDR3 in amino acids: CASSPGLVSYEQYF. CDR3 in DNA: TGTGCCAGCAGCCCCGGACTAGTTTCCTACGAGCAGTACTTC.

DNA for the CDR3: TGTGCCACCTCAATTGGGTTCGCGAACACCGGGGAGCTGTTTTTT. This sequence encodes CATSIGFANTGELFF. The rearrangement joins TRBV6-1 to TRBJ2-2; unclear D gene. Germline-derived CDR1 and CDR2 are MNHNS and SASEGT. This CDR3 is 15 amino acids long. Trimming shortened V by 10 bases and J by 0 bases, and 15 bases separated the two germline ends.

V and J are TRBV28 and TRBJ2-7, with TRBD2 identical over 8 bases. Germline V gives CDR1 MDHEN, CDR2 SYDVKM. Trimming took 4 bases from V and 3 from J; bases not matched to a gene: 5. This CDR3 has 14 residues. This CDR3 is CASSSTSDYYEQYF. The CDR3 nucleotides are TGTGCCAGCAGTTCGACTAGCGACTACTACGAGCAGTACTTC.

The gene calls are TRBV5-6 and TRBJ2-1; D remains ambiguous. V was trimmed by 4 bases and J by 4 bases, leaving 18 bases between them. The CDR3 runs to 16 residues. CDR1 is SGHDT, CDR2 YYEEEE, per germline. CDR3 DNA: TGTGCCAGCAGCCCCACCGGGTCCAACCTTTACAATGAGCAGTTCTTC. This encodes CASSPTGSNLYNEQFF.

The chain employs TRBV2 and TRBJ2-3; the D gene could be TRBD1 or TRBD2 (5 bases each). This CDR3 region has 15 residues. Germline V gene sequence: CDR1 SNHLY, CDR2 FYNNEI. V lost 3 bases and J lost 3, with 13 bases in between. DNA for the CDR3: TGTGCCAGCAGTGAGTGGGGGTTAGGGACAGATACGCAGTATTTT. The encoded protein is CASSEWGLGTDTQYF.

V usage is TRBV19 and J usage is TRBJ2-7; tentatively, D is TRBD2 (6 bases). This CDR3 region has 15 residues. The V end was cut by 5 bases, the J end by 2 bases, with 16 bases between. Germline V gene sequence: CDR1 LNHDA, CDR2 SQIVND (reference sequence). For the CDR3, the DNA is TGTGCCAGTAGTCAGCGGCGGGGTTCCCCCTACGAGCAGTACTTC. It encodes CASSQRRGSPYEQYF.

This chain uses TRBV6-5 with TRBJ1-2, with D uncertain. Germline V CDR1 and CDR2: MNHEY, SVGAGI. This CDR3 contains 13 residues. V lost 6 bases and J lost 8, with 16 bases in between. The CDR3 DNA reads TGTGCCAGCAGAGTATCAGGAGATCGGGGCTACACCTTC. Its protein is CASRVSGDRGYTF.